Below are 30 T cell receptor beta chains sequenced from a single sample in a study of regulatory T cells in long-lasting Graves disease (dated by TCRdb to about 2021). Library creation used multiplex PCR. The data were produced on an Illumina HiSeq 4000. To build TCR beta libraries, CDR3 regions were amplified by Arm-PCR using iRepertoire HTBI primers. TCRdb cleaned the public reads at Q25 with fastp, built clones with MiXCR and kept in-frame beta chains. Each CDR3 protein gets just one entry, which takes the most common genes and DNA from the rows behind it. This sample comprises hundreds of thousands of distinct CDR3 sequences, roughly a sixth of them detected only once. The ten largest clones take up over 20% of the sample. The time point tag for this specimen amounts to: newly diagnosed GD, antithyroid drugs for less than 3 months. RNA was extracted from PBMCs in TRIzol for both TCR sequencing and RNA sequencing.

Sequenced here: peripheral blood mononuclear cells (PBMCs), sampled at new diagnosis, from a patient treated with antithyroid drugs. The receptors were sampled from a female donor with Graves disease.

This clonotype has at least ten counts. The rearrangement uses TRBV7-6 and TRBJ2-5; TRBD1 agrees at 7 bases. The CDR3 is made up of 17 amino acids. CDR1 and CDR2 from the germline V gene are SGHVS and FNYEAQ. Trimming removed 2 bases from V and 0 bases from J; junction bases left unmatched: 9. The CDR3 coding sequence is TGTGCCAGCAGCTTATTGATTTATGGGACAGACCAAGAGACCCAGTACTTC. Protein: CASSLLIYGTDQETQYF. Complete variable domain (other parts from reference TRBV7-6 and TRBJ2-5): GAGVSQSPRYKVTKRGQDVALRCDPISGHVSLYWYRQALGQGPEFLTYFNYEAQQDKSGLPNDRFSAERPEGSISTLTIQRTEQRDSAMYRCASSLLIYGTDQETQYFGPGTRLLVL.

This clonotype has ten or more counts. A junction boundary mismatches the germline segment, possibly from a read error. The chain links TRBV6-1 to TRBJ1-1, with no clear D. Looked up from germline, CDR1 is MNHNS and CDR2 is SASEGT. This CDR3 has 14 amino acids. CDR3 sequence: CASSKTLMKTEAFF. The CDR3 DNA reads TGTGCCAGCAGTAAGACATTAATGAAGACTGAAGCTTTCTTT.

There are many counts of this clonotype. This rearrangement joins TRBV20-1 to TRBJ2-5; perhaps TRBD1 as D (5 bases). Looked up from germline, CDR1 is DFQATT and CDR2 is SNEGSKA (reference sequence). Trimming pared 5 bases from V and 3 bases from J, leaving 10 bases between. This CDR3 is 12 amino acids long. In DNA form, the CDR3 reads TGCAGTGCTTCGACAGAGGAAGAGACCCAGTACTTC. Its translation: CSASTEEETQYF.

There are many counts of this clonotype. The rearrangement joins TRBV10-3 to TRBJ2-7, with 7 positions matching TRBD1. The CDR3 contains 15 residues. The germline CDR1 and CDR2 sequences are ENHRY and SYGVKD. The ends lost 2 bases at V and 3 bases at J; junction bases unmatched: 7. The CDR3 region is CAISEKGTEHYEQYF. In DNA, the CDR3 is TGTGCCATCAGTGAGAAAGGGACAGAACACTACGAGCAGTACTTC.

This clonotype was recorded at least ten times. The chain joins TRBV27 to TRBJ1-1; D unresolved. V lost 7 bases and J 1 base, leaving 4 bases between the germline ends. The CDR3 is made up of 11 amino acids. Germline V CDR1 and CDR2: MNHEY, SMNVEV (reference sequence). The CDR3 DNA reads TGTGCCAGCAAGGGGAACACTGAAGCTTTCTTT. It is translated as CASKGNTEAFF.

This clonotype was counted many times. The chain uses TRBV3-1 and TRBJ2-1; D possibly uses TRBD1 or TRBD2 (7 bases each). With 4 bases removed from V and 5 bases from J, the gap between germline ends came to 18 bases. Germline CDR1 LGHDT, CDR2 YNNKEL (reference sequence). The CDR3 totals 16 residues. In nucleotides, the CDR3 is TGTGCCAGCAGCCTTTCCCAGGGGGGGAGTAACAATGAGCAGTTCTTC. It specifies CASSLSQGGSNNEQFF.

This clonotype was observed many times. This chain connects TRBV12-3 or TRBV12-4 to TRBJ2-2, with D hard to call. The CDR3 extends over 12 amino acids. V dropped 5 bases and J dropped 2 bases, with 3 bases sitting between them. CDR3 coding DNA: TGTGCCAGCAGTGATAACACCGGGGAGCTGTTTTTT. Its translation is CASSDNTGELFF.

This clonotype was seen repeatedly, ten times or more. The chain carries TRBV19 and TRBJ2-1; possible D gene TRBD2, 6 bases. The CDR3 totals 16 residues. The germline V gene has CDR1 LNHDA and CDR2 SQIVND (reference sequence). Trimming took 8 bases from V and 7 from J, leaving 24 bases between them. The CDR3, as DNA: TGTGCCAGTGTCAATGCAGGGTGGAGGGGCCGAAATGAGCAGTTCTTC. Protein: CASVNAGWRGRNEQFF. Based on the CDR3 plus reference TRBV19 and TRBJ2-1, the full variable domain is DGGITQSPKYLFRKEGQNVTLSCEQNLNHDAMYWYRQDPGQGLRLIYYSQIVNDFQKGDIAEGYSVSREKKESFPLTVTSAQKNPTAFYLCASVNAGWRGRNEQFFGPGTRLTVL.

This clonotype was counted between two and nine times. The rearrangement joins TRBV9 to TRBJ1-3, with D hard to call. Germline V gene sequence: CDR1 SGDLS, CDR2 YYNGEE. The CDR3 sequence is 14 residues long. The V end was cut by 4 bases, the J end by 0 bases, with 8 bases between. The CDR3 region has the DNA TGTGCCAGCAGCCCCCGGTACTCTGGAAACACCATATATTTT. This codes for CASSPRYSGNTIYF.

In its sample, this clonotype was seen many times. The genes are TRBV7-9 and TRBJ2-3; tentatively, D is TRBD2 (6 bases). The CDR3 loop spans 15 amino acids. Germline CDR1 is SEHNR and CDR2 is FQNEAQ (reference sequence). Trimming stripped 3 bases from V and 1 base from J, with 11 bases between. The CDR3 bases are TGTGCCAGCAGCTTCGAAGCGGGCGGCACAGATACGCAGTATTTT. It is translated as CASSFEAGGTDTQYF.

This clonotype came up many times. The chain joins TRBV2 to TRBJ2-1; D remains unclear. V was trimmed by 3 bases and J by 14 bases, leaving 20 bases between them. Germline lookup yields CDR1 SNHLY and CDR2 FYNNEI. The CDR3 runs to 14 residues. The CDR3 DNA sequence: TGTGCCAGCAGTGACATTATGACAAGCCACAACGAGTTCTTC. Its translation: CASSDIMTSHNEFF.

At least ten counts were recorded for this clonotype. The chain uses TRBV7-9 and TRBJ1-2; no definite D call. CDR1 is SEHNR and CDR2 is FQNEAQ in the germline V gene (reference sequence). Trimming took 3 bases from V and 2 from J, leaving 10 bases between them. The CDR3 runs to 14 residues. The CDR3 protein is CASSLMSANYGYTF. The CDR3 DNA reads TGTGCCAGCAGCTTGATGTCAGCAAACTATGGCTACACCTTC.

V and J are TRBV27 and TRBJ2-3, with D perhaps matching TRBD1 or TRBD2 (5 bases each). This CDR3 spans 14 amino acids. CDR1 and CDR2 (germline): MNHEY, SMNVEV (reference sequence). Deletions cut 8 bases from V and 2 bases from J, with 14 bases between. The CDR3: CASLPGTNTDTQYF. The CDR3 DNA is TGTGCCAGCCTACCGGGGACCAACACAGATACGCAGTATTTT.

The rearrangement joins TRBV6-1 to TRBJ2-3; 9 bases are shared with TRBD2. After removal of 5 bases from V and 3 bases from J, the junction contained 9 bases not matched to a gene. The CDR3 extends over 16 amino acids. Germline V CDR1 and CDR2: MNHNS, SASEGT. CDR3 DNA: TGTGCCAGCAGTCCTCATAGCGGGAGTGGGACAGATACGCAGTATTTT. Translating it yields CASSPHSGSGTDTQYF.

This clonotype was observed at least ten times. The chain has TRBV20-1 and TRBJ2-5, with 10 bases identical to TRBD1. This CDR3 comprises 14 residues. The junction had 5 bases not matched to a gene; V was cut back by 3 bases and J by 4 bases. The germline V gene has CDR1 DFQATT and CDR2 SNEGSKA (reference sequence). In DNA, the CDR3 is TGCAGTGCTAGCTACGACAGGGGGCCAGAGACCCAGTACTTC. This codes for CSASYDRGPETQYF.

This clonotype has ten or more counts. The chain joins TRBV4-1 to TRBJ2-1; D may be TRBD2 (7 bases). CDR3 length: 18 residues. Trimming took off 1 base at V and 4 bases at J, with 20 bases between the two ends. The germline V gene has CDR1 MGHRA and CDR2 YSYEKL. CDR3 sequence: CASSQANTGGLKYNEQFF. In DNA form, the CDR3 reads TGCGCCAGCAGCCAAGCAAATACCGGGGGGCTTAAATACAATGAGCAGTTCTTC.

This clonotype appeared many times. The CDR3 DNA sequence: TGTGCCAGCGGTTTGCCCAGGGCCAAAAACATTCAGTACTTC. Protein: CASGLPRAKNIQYF. This sequence joins TRBV2 and TRBJ2-4; D not certain. The germline gives CDR1 SNHLY, CDR2 FYNNEI. This CDR3 spans 14 amino acids. V was trimmed by 8 bases and J by 1 base, leaving 12 bases between them.

In its sample, this clonotype was seen many times. The V call is TRBV5-1, the J call TRBJ2-7; TRBD2 aligns across 16 bases. The CDR3 totals 15 residues. The J segment lost 6 bases and the V segment lost 2 bases, leaving 2 bases of the junction unmatched. Looked up from germline, CDR1 is SGHRS and CDR2 is YFSETQ. The DNA of the CDR3 is TGCGCCAGCAGCTTCGGGACTAGCGGGAGGGGCGAGCAGTACTTC. Translation gives CASSFGTSGRGEQYF.

This clonotype was recorded many times. The gene calls are TRBV12-3 or TRBV12-4 and TRBJ2-3; D might be TRBD1 (5 bases). V was pared by 8 bases and J by 3 bases, with 9 bases between. The CDR3 covers 12 residues. The CDR3 nucleotides are TGTGCCAGCCATAGGGGTACAGATACGCAGTATTTT. This codes for CASHRGTDTQYF.

This clonotype was recorded many times. The J gene is TRBJ1-2, the V gene TRBV6-1; 12 positions match TRBD1. This CDR3 is 16 amino acids long. V trimming: 5 bases; J trimming: 8 bases; junction bases outside the gene matches: 12. Germline V gives CDR1 MNHNS, CDR2 SASEGT. The DNA of the CDR3 is TGTGCCAGCAGTCTCCCTTGGGGACAGGGGGCTTACGGCTACACCTTC. It specifies CASSLPWGQGAYGYTF.

This clonotype was seen more than once but under ten times. This rearrangement joins TRBV30 to TRBJ1-1; 8 positions agree with TRBD1. V shed 0 bases, J shed 0 bases, and the junction held 9 bases outside the gene matches. The CDR3 is 17 residues long. The germline gives CDR1 GTSNPN, CDR2 SVGIG (reference sequence). CDR3 in amino acids: CAWSVRTGLPMNTEAFF. The CDR3 DNA is TGTGCCTGGAGTGTTAGGACAGGGCTGCCAATGAACACTGAAGCTTTCTTT.

This clonotype has at least ten counts. The chain employs TRBV7-9 and TRBJ1-2; D is possibly TRBD1 (6 bases). Germline V CDR1 and CDR2: SEHNR, FQNEAQ (reference sequence). The CDR3 loop spans 15 amino acids. The ends were cut back, 5 bases at V and 3 bases at J, with 16 bases in the middle. The CDR3: CASSTYRERDYGYTF. The CDR3 nucleotides read TGTGCCAGCAGCACCTACAGGGAAAGGGACTATGGCTACACCTTC.

This clonotype was counted many times. As DNA, the CDR3 is TGTGCCAGCAGCTCTCCGGGGACCGGGGAGCTGTTTTTT. Translating it yields CASSSPGTGELFF. The V call is TRBV12-3 or TRBV12-4, the J call TRBJ2-2; D is perhaps TRBD2 (5 bases). This CDR3 spans 13 amino acids. V was pared by 6 bases and J by 5 bases, with 10 bases between.

The count of this clonotype is one. The chain uses TRBV4-1 and TRBJ2-1; tentative D call: TRBD2 (6 bases). The CDR3 is 15 residues long. Deletions cut 4 bases from V and 0 bases from J, with 10 bases between. Per germline, CDR1 MGHRA and CDR2 YSYEKL. CDR3: CASSPTSNSYNEQFF. CDR3 nucleotide sequence: TGCGCCAGCAGCCCGACTAGTAACTCCTACAATGAGCAGTTCTTC.

In this sample, this clonotype turned up many times. The gene calls are TRBV9 and TRBJ1-6; 7 bases map to TRBD1. The V gene's germline CDR1 is SGDLS and CDR2 YYNGEE. The CDR3 loop spans 15 amino acids. V shed 3 bases and J 5 bases; nucleotides not matched to a gene: 5. This CDR3 is CASSARQGNNSPLHF. CDR3 bases: TGTGCCAGCAGCGCCCGACAGGGTAATAATTCACCCCTCCACTTT.

This clonotype was seen repeatedly, ten times or more. The rearrangement joins TRBV28 to TRBJ1-1, with D unclear. Per the germline V gene, CDR1 is MDHEN and CDR2 is SYDVKM. V shed 8 bases and J shed 0 bases, with 22 bases lying between them. The CDR3 contains 17 residues. CDR3 DNA: TGTGCCAGCCGTTACGGAGACGCGGTCGGGCTGAACACTGAAGCTTTCTTT. Its translation: CASRYGDAVGLNTEAFF.

The table lists this clonotype with many counts. The V gene is TRBV4-2, the J gene TRBJ2-3; no clear D. Trimming removed 4 bases at V and 3 bases at J, with 8 bases between. Per germline, CDR1 LGHNA and CDR2 YNFKEQ. This CDR3 has 13 residues. The CDR3 DNA sequence: TGTGCCAGCAGCCCCTTTAGAACAGATACGCAGTATTTT. It translates to CASSPFRTDTQYF.

This clonotype was observed a few times. The chain joins TRBV7-9 to TRBJ2-4; tentatively, D is TRBD1 (6 bases). Between the trimmed V and J ends, which lost 5 bases and 3 bases, there was a span of 17 bases. The CDR3 covers 16 residues. Germline CDR1 and CDR2: SEHNR and FQNEAQ (reference sequence). Written as DNA, the CDR3 is TGTGCCAGCAGCCGAAGAGGGGGTTTAGGCAAAAACATTCAGTACTTC. This gives the protein CASSRRGGLGKNIQYF.

This clonotype was observed many times. V and J are TRBV6-2 or TRBV6-3 and TRBJ2-7; D may be TRBD1 (5 bases). This CDR3 is built from 15 residues. V lost 2 bases and J 3 bases, leaving 14 bases between the germline ends. The V gene's germline CDR1 is MNHEY and CDR2 SVGEGT. The CDR3 region is CASSYDSGHFYEQYF. For the CDR3, the DNA is TGTGCCAGCAGTTACGACTCCGGACATTTCTACGAGCAGTACTTC.

This clonotype was recorded at least ten times. The chain carries TRBV28 and TRBJ1-2; tentative D call: TRBD1 (5 bases). V dropped 7 bases and J dropped 8 bases, with 14 bases sitting between them. This CDR3 is 12 amino acids long. The germline gives CDR1 MDHEN, CDR2 SYDVKM. The CDR3 reads CASTLGGDGYTF. The CDR3 coding sequence is TGTGCCAGCACTCTAGGCGGGGACGGCTACACCTTC.